This T cell receptor beta chain was obtained from a study of T cells after yellow fever vaccination. TCRdb called the 5' RACE reads again in MiXCR, with one record for every CDR3 protein. The sample yields about 230,000 distinct CDR3 sequences, around 6.7% seen once. This clonotype was seen ten or more times. Germline V gene data show CDR1 as DFQATT and CDR2 as SNEGSKA (reference sequence). The CDR3 spans 15 residues. The J segment lost 6 bases and the V segment lost 2 bases, leaving 7 bases of the junction unmatched. The input for sequencing was CD4+ T cells sorted from PBMCs, taken on the day of the yellow fever booster vaccination. The clonotype originates from a man aged 30 to 39 who received the YFV17D yellow fever vaccine. The chain joins TRBV20-1 to TRBJ2-4; TRBD2 aligns across 10 bases. The CDR3 here is CSARNSGRTINIQYF. In DNA form, the CDR3 reads TGCAGTGCTAGAAATAGCGGGAGGACCATAAACATTCAGTACTTC.